This T cell receptor (beta chain) is from a study of sequential checkpoint blockade in melanoma. Repertoires were generated with immunoSEQ multiplex PCR, while TCRdb's copy carries only in-frame clones and drops some. The data hold more than 35,000 clones, with around nine tenths observed a single time. The treatment denotes: randomized to nivolumab then ipilimumab (arm A) or the reverse (arm B). The sequence came from a human donor with melanoma. Sequences were derived from CD8+ T cells sorted from blood (inferred from file names), sampled from a patient given nivolumab and ipilimumab in sequence.

The CDR3 region has the DNA TGTGCCAGTAGTTCTTCTTTCGGGGTCTTGGTTTTGGTGAACACTGAAGCTTTCTTT. It encodes CASSSSFGVLVLVNTEAFF. This chain connects TRBV19 to TRBJ1-1, with D unresolved. The CDR3 extends over 19 amino acids. CDR1 and CDR2 from the germline V gene are LNHDA and SQIVND (reference sequence). With 5 bases removed from V and 0 bases from J, the gap between germline ends came to 25 bases.